This T cell receptor (beta chain) emerged from a study of blood T cell repertoires in COVID-19. Background on the study: Material from acute and convalescent COVID-19 was sourced from the United States, Italy and Spain. Nucleic acid was either cDNA or gDNA, and it came from T cells, B-cell-depleted T cells, or PBMCs.

CDR3 size: 15 residues. Germline trimming cut 4 bases from V and 8 bases from J; bases unmatched to any gene: 14. Germline V gene lookup returns CDR1 SQVTM and CDR2 ANQGSEA. This study enrolled people aged roughly 18 to 89 from under 25 US geographic areas. Cohorts were assigned according to the clinical history that participants reported. Only in-frame clones appear in the TCRdb table, and some are missing; sequencing was by immunoSEQ multiplex PCR. The sample yields about 200,000 clones, about 86% seen once. Input material: PBMCs or T cells enriched from blood (not recorded which). The clonotype originates from a woman between 40 and 50 years old with acute COVID-19. The chain combines TRBV29-1 with TRBJ2-3; the match to TRBD2 covers 8 bases. CDR3 nucleotide sequence: TGCAGCGTTGGACTGGGGCCAAGCGGGAGCAGTACGCAGTATTTT. This codes for CSVGLGPSGSSTQYF.